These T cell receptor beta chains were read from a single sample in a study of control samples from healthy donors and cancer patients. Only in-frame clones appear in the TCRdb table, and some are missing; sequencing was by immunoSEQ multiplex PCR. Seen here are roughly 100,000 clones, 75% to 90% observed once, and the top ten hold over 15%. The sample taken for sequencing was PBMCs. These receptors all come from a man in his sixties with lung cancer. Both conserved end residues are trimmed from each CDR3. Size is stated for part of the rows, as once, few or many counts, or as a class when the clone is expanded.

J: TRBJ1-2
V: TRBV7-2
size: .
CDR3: ASSLTVYGYT

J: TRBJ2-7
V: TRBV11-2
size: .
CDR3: ASSPIGKTGTGRYEQY

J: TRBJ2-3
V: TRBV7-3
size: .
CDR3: ASSLSWEGSDTQY

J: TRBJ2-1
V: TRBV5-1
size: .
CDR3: ASSLRTHLDNEQF

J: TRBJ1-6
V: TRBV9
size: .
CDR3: ASSVGSGSFNSPLH

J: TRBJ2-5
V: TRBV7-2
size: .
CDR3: ASSFSLTLQETQY

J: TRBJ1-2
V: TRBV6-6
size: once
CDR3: ASSTSGSVTGYT

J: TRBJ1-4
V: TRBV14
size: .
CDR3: ASSQAPGYTEKLF

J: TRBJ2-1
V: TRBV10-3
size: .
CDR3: AINSYNEQF

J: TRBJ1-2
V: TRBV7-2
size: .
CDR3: ASSLQGSYGYT

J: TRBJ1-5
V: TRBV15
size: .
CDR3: ATRRRGDQPQH

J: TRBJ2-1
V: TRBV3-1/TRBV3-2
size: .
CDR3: ASSQASGGASAEQF

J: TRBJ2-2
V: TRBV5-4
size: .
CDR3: ASSQRGEQVGELF

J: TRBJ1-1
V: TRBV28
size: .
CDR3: ASSLRLRTGGRNTEAF

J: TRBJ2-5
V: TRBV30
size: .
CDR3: AWRSTGNQETQY

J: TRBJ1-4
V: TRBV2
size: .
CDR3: ASSFRDLPRGEKLF

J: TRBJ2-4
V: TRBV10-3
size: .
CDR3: AIRDNSAKNIQY

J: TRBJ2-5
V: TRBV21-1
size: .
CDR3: ASSAPADGARETQY

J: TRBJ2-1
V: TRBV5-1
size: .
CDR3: ASSLGLAGGNEQF

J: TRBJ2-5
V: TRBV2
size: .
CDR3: ASIRSPRPQETQY

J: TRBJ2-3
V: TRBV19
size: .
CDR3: ASSITIADTQY

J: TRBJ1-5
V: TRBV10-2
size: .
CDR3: ASSESLPREPQH

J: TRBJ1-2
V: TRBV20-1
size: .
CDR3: SASSGAQDYGYT